A single sample is the source of the 2 T cell receptor beta chains below, sequenced in a study of T cell responses to AZD1222 COVID-19 vaccine listed by TCRdb under 2021. Library preparation was by the immunoSEQ multiplex PCR assay. TCRdb obtained this table from immuneACCESS and retained in-frame rearrangements with V and J assigned. These tables miss some clones; where compared with another copy, unresolved V genes account for less than half of the shortfall, and the remainder is unexplained. The sample has some 150,000 clones on record, 70% to 90% of them singletons. The ten largest clonotypes hold about 3% of the sample. In light of the paper, this sample's time point label describes: baseline before first vaccination. Sequencing used peripheral blood, obtained on day 0 of AZD1222 vaccination. The receptors here all came from an adult in good health.

This sequence joins TRBV7-2 and TRBJ1-5, with 8 bases fitting TRBD1. The CDR3 consists of 15 residues. Germline V gene sequence: CDR1 SGHTA, CDR2 FQGNSA. The V gene end was trimmed by 4 bases and the J gene end by 5 bases; junction bases not matched to a gene: 7. The CDR3 loop is CASSSTRGHDQPQHF. For the CDR3, the DNA is TGTGCCAGCAGCTCCACCAGGGGGCATGATCAGCCCCAGCATTTT.

The chain employs TRBV5-6 and TRBJ1-1; no reliable D call. The V end was cut by 4 bases, the J end by 10 bases, with 29 bases between. CDR1 is SGHDT and CDR2 is YYEEEE in the germline V gene. This CDR3 has 17 amino acids. CDR3 DNA sequence: TGTGCCAGCAGCGTGAAAACCGGGTCGTTCCTGTCCGCAGGAGCTTTCTTT. It specifies CASSVKTGSFLSAGAFF.